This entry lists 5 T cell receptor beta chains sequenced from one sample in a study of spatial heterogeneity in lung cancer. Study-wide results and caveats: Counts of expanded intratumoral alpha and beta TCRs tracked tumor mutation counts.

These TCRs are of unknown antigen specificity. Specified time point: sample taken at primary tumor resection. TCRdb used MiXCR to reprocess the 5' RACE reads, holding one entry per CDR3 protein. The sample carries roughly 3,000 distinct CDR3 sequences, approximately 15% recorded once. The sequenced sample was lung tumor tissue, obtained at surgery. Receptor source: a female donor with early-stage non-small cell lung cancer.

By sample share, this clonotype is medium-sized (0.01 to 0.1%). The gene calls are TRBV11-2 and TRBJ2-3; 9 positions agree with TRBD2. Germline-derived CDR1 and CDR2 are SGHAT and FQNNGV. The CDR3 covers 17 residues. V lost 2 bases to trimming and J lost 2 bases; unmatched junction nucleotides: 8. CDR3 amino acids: CASSLIGGLAITDTQYF. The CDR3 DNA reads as TGTGCCAGCAGCTTAATCGGGGGACTAGCTATCACAGATACGCAGTATTTT.

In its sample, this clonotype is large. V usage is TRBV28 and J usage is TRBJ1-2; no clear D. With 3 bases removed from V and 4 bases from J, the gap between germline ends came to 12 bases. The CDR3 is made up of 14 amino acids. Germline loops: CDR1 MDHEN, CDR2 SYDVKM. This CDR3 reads CASSLAAALYGYTF. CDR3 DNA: TGTGCCAGCAGTTTGGCGGCAGCCCTCTATGGCTACACCTTC.

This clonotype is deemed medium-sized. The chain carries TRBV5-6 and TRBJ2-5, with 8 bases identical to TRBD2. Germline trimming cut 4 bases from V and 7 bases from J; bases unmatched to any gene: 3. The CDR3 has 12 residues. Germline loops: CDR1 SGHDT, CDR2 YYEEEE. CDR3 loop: CASSAGGATQYF. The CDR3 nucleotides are TGTGCCAGCAGCGCGGGAGGAGCGACCCAGTACTTC.

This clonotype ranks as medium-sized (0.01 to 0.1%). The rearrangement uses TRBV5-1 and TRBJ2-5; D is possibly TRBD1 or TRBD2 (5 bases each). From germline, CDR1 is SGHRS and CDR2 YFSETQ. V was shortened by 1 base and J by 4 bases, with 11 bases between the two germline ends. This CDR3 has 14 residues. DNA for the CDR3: TGCGCCAGCAGCTTGATGGCAGGGAGAGAGACCCAGTACTTC. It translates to CASSLMAGRETQYF.

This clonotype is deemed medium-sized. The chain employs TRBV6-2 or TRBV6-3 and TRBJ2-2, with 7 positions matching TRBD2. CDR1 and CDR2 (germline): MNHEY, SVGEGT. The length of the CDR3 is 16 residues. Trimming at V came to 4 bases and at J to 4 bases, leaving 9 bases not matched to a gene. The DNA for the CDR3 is TGTGCCAGCAGTTCCGGACTAGGAGGCACCACCGGGGAGCTGTTTTTT. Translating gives CASSSGLGGTTGELFF.